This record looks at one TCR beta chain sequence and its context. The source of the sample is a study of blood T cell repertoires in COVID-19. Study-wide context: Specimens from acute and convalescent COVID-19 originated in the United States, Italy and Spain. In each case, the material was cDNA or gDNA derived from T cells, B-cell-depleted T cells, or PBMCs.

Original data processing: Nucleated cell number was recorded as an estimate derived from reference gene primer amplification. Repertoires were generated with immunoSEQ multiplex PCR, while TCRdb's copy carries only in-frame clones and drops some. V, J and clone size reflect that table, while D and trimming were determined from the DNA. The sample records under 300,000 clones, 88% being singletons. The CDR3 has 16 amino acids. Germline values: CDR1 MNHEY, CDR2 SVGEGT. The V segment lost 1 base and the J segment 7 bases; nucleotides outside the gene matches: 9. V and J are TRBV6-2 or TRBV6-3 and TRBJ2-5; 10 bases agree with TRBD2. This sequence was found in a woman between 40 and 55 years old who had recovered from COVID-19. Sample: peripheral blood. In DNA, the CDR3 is TGTGCCAGCAGTTACTGGGCTAGCGGGAGCCAAAGGACCCAGTACTTC. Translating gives CASSYWASGSQRTQYF.